The 20 T cell receptor beta chains below were found in one sample sequenced in a study of shared clonotypes between healthy human individuals. Here immunoSEQ multiplex PCR was the method, and the copy in TCRdb shows in-frame clones only, minus some. This sample has 450,000 to 500,000 clones, with 70% to 80% found just once. Sample: PBMCs. These receptors all stem from a woman in her 40s in good health. Some clones in this sample may be carry-over from other donors' samples.

This rearrangement joins TRBV7-2 to TRBJ1-1; maybe TRBD1 (6 bases). The germline V gene encodes CDR1 SGHTA and CDR2 FQGNSA. V lost 2 bases to trimming and J lost 3 bases, with 7 bases between them. The CDR3 is 13 residues long. The CDR3 region has the DNA TGTGCCAGCAGCTTAAAGGGGGACACTGAAGCTTTCTTT. This gives the protein CASSLKGDTEAFF.

This chain links TRBV9 with TRBJ1-1; D not certain. The CDR3 extends over 13 amino acids. Looked up from germline, CDR1 is SGDLS and CDR2 is YYNGEE. V was clipped by 0 bases and J by 3 bases, with 6 bases between them. The CDR3: CASSVDPDTEAFF. The DNA of the CDR3 is TGTGCCAGCAGCGTAGACCCCGACACTGAAGCTTTCTTT. Looking up the rest from reference TRBV9 and TRBJ1-1 gives the full variable domain: DSGVTQTPKHLITATGQRVTLRCSPRSGDLSVYWYQQSLDQGLQFLIQYYNGEERAKGNILERFSAQQFPDLHSELNLSSLELGDSALYFCASSVDPDTEAFFGQGTRLTVV.

The chain has TRBV4-3 and TRBJ2-2; TRBD2 agrees at 9 bases. The CDR3 is made up of 16 amino acids. Germline CDR1 is LGHNA and CDR2 is YSLEER. With V trimmed by 6 bases and J by 3 bases, 8 bases remained unmatched. The CDR3 is CASRQLSSGDTGELFF. As DNA, the CDR3 is TGCGCCAGCAGGCAGCTTTCTAGCGGGGACACCGGGGAGCTGTTTTTT.

The chain joins TRBV7-8 to TRBJ2-7; 7 bases fit TRBD1. Per germline, CDR1 SGHVS and CDR2 FQNEAQ. CDR3 length equals 14 residues. With V trimmed by 4 bases and J by 2 bases, 5 bases remained unmatched. The CDR3 bases are TGTGCCAGCAGCTCTAGACAGGGCCCCTACGAGCAGTACTTC. It encodes CASSSRQGPYEQYF.

The chain links TRBV7-9 to TRBJ2-2, with D perhaps TRBD1 or TRBD2 (5 bases each). The CDR3 totals 14 residues. V was pared by 8 bases and J by 5 bases, with 15 bases between. Germline V gives CDR1 SEHNR, CDR2 FQNEAQ (reference sequence). CDR3 in amino acids: CASHWRGVTGELFF. The CDR3 DNA is TGTGCCAGCCACTGGAGAGGGGTGACCGGGGAGCTGTTTTTT.

CDR3 sequence: CASRTGINQPQHF. In nucleotides, the CDR3 is TGTGCCAGCAGGACAGGGATCAATCAGCCCCAGCATTTT. The chain uses TRBV7-8 and TRBJ1-5; 7 bases align to TRBD1. Per the germline V gene, CDR1 is SGHVS and CDR2 is FQNEAQ. V shed 6 bases and J 3 bases; nucleotides not matched to a gene: 2. There are 13 residues in the CDR3.

The V call is TRBV6-1, the J call TRBJ1-1, with D perhaps matching TRBD1 (5 bases). The CDR3 consists of 13 residues. Trimming took off 6 bases at V and 4 bases at J, with 12 bases between the two ends. Germline assignment: CDR1 MNHNS and CDR2 SASEGT. CDR3 protein: CASSFGQGTEAFF. CDR3 nucleotides: TGTGCCAGCAGCTTTGGGCAGGGCACTGAAGCTTTCTTT.

The chain carries TRBV4-2 and TRBJ2-1; no clear D gene. V was cut by 0 bases and J by 6 bases, with 9 bases left in between. The CDR3 extends over 14 amino acids. Germline V CDR1 and CDR2: LGHNA, YNFKEQ. CDR3 residues: CASSQEAVSNEQFF. The DNA for the CDR3 is TGTGCCAGCAGCCAAGAAGCTGTAAGCAATGAGCAGTTCTTC.

The chain recombines TRBV4-3 with TRBJ2-3; 8 nucleotides match TRBD2. Germline V CDR1 and CDR2: LGHNA, YSLEER. Unmatched junction bases numbered 13, after V lost 4 bases and J lost 4 bases. The CDR3 totals 17 residues. Written as DNA, the CDR3 is TGCGCCAGCAGCCCCTCCCAGGGACTAGAGGGCCCAGATACGCAGTATTTT. Translated, it gives CASSPSQGLEGPDTQYF.

The chain couples TRBV27 to TRBJ2-7; 7 bases map to TRBD2. The germline V gene encodes CDR1 MNHEY and CDR2 SMNVEV (reference sequence). V was pared by 4 bases and J by 5 bases, with 11 bases of the junction left unmatched. CDR3 length: 15 residues. CDR3 nucleotides: TGTGCCAGCAGTTCATGGACTAGTAAGTTCCACGAGCAGTACTTC. The encoded protein is CASSSWTSKFHEQYF.

The chain combines TRBV28 with TRBJ2-7, with 8 bases identical to TRBD1. The trim removed 4 bases at V and 0 bases at J, leaving 8 bases unmatched. CDR1 and CDR2 from the germline V gene are MDHEN and SYDVKM. The CDR3 has 16 amino acids. The CDR3 nucleotides read TGTGCCAGCAGTTCATATCGACAGGGGAGCTCCTACGAGCAGTACTTC. Amino acids: CASSSYRQGSSYEQYF.

The chain employs TRBV18 and TRBJ1-5, with D perhaps matching TRBD1 (6 bases). The ends were cut back, 6 bases at V and 1 base at J, with 13 bases in the middle. CDR3 size: 15 residues. Germline loops: CDR1 KGHSH, CDR2 LQKENI. In DNA, the CDR3 is TGTGCCAGCTCGCCAGGGGAGTGGAGCAATCAGCCCCAGCATTTT. It yields the protein CASSPGEWSNQPQHF.

Of note for this clone: The same CDR3 is also encoded by other DNA sequences in this sample. The chain joins TRBV20-1 to TRBJ1-1, with D hard to call. The CDR3 is made up of 11 amino acids. Germline V gives CDR1 DFQATT, CDR2 SNEGSKA (reference sequence). Trimming stripped 1 base from V and 1 base from J, with 1 base between. The CDR3 region is CSARGNTEAFF. DNA of the CDR3: TGCAGTGCTAGAGGGAACACTGAAGCTTTCTTT.

This clone was seen more than once but under ten times. The chain recombines TRBV7-2 with TRBJ2-1, with no clear D. CDR3 length: 12 residues. Germline CDR1 SGHTA, CDR2 FQGNSA. V dropped 3 bases and J dropped 5 bases, with 5 bases sitting between them. The CDR3 loop is CASSFGHNEQFF. CDR3 DNA sequence: TGTGCCAGCAGCTTCGGACACAATGAGCAGTTCTTC.

V usage is TRBV21-1 and J usage is TRBJ1-5. TRBV21-1 is flagged as a pseudogene. The CDR3 runs to 21 residues. CDR3 loop: CASSKKFRTPHNCDSNQPQHF. Here the CDR3 DNA reads TGTGCCAGCAGCAAAAAGTTTAGGACCCCACACAATTGTGATAGCAATCAGCCCCAGCATTTT.

The chain couples TRBV9 to TRBJ2-1, with D unclear. The V end was cut by 1 base, the J end by 0 bases, with 2 bases between. The germline V gene encodes CDR1 SGDLS and CDR2 YYNGEE. The CDR3 length is 13 residues. In nucleotides, the CDR3 is TGTGCCAGCAGCGTACGCTCCTACAATGAGCAGTTCTTC. Residues: CASSVRSYNEQFF. Together with reference TRBV9 and TRBJ2-1, the CDR3 gives the full variable domain: DSGVTQTPKHLITATGQRVTLRCSPRSGDLSVYWYQQSLDQGLQFLIQYYNGEERAKGNILERFSAQQFPDLHSELNLSSLELGDSALYFCASSVRSYNEQFFGPGTRLTVL.

The rearrangement links TRBV7-9 to TRBJ2-2, with a tentative D call TRBD1 (5 bases). V lost 1 base to trimming and J lost 8 bases, with 14 bases between them. This CDR3 region has 15 residues. Germline CDR1 reads SEHNR; CDR2 reads FQNEAQ (reference sequence). This chain's CDR3 is CASSLGQGAEGELFF. CDR3 nucleotides: TGTGCCAGCAGCTTAGGACAAGGGGCTGAAGGGGAGCTGTTTTTT.

The chain joins TRBV28 to TRBJ2-1; D is possibly TRBD1 (5 bases). This CDR3 is 12 amino acids long. V lost 6 bases, J lost 9 bases, and 12 bases lay in between. Germline V CDR1 and CDR2: MDHEN, SYDVKM. This chain's CDR3 is CASRDTLGEQFF. The CDR3 DNA reads as TGTGCCAGCAGGGACACCCTCGGTGAGCAGTTCTTC.

J is TRBJ2-3 and V is TRBV5-1; weak D call: TRBD1 (6 bases). V lost 3 bases and J 4 bases, leaving 15 bases between the germline ends. In germline, CDR1 is SGHRS, CDR2 YFSETQ. The CDR3 length is 15 residues. The CDR3 spells CASSSTGSGPDTQYF. CDR3 nucleotide sequence: TGCGCCAGCAGCTCCACAGGGTCCGGGCCAGATACGCAGTATTTT.

The chain employs TRBV19 and TRBJ2-1; D perhaps matches TRBD2 (6 bases). Germline V gives CDR1 LNHDA, CDR2 SQIVND (reference sequence). The CDR3 is 13 amino acids. The V end was cut by 9 bases, the J end by 2 bases, with 11 bases between. The chain's CDR3 is CASSGLAYNEQFF. The CDR3 coding sequence is TGTGCCAGCAGCGGGCTAGCCTACAATGAGCAGTTCTTC.